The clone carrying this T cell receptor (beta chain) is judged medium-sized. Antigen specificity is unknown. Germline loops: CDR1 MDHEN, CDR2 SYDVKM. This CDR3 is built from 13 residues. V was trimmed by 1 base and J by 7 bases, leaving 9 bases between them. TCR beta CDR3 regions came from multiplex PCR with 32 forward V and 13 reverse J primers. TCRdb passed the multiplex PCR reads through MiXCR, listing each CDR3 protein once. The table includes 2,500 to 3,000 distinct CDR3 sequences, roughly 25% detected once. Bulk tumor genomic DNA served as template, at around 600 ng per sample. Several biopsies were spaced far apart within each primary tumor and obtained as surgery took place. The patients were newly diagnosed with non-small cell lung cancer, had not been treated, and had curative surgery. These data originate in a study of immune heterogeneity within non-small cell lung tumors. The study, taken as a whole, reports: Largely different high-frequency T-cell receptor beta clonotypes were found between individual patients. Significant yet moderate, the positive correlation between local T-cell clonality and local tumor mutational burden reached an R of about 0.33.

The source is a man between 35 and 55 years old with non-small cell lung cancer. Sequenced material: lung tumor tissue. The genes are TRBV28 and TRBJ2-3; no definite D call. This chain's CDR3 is CASSLYGRNTQYF. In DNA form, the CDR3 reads TGTGCCAGCAGTTTATACGGGCGGAATACGCAGTATTTT.